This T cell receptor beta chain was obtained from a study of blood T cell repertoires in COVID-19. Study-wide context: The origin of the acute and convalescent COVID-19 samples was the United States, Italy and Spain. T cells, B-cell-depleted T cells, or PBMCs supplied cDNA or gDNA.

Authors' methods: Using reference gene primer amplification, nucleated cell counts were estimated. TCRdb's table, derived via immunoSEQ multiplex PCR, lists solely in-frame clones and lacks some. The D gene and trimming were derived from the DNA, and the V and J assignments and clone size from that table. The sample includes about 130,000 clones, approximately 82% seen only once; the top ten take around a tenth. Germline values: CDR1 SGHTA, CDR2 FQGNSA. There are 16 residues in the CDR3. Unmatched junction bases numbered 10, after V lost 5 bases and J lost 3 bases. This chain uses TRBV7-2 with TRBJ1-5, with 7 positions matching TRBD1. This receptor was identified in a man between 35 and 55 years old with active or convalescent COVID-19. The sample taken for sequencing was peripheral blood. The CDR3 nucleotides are TGTGCCAGCAGCCCTACCCCAGACAGGGCCAATCAGCCCCAGCATTTT. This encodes CASSPTPDRANQPQHF.